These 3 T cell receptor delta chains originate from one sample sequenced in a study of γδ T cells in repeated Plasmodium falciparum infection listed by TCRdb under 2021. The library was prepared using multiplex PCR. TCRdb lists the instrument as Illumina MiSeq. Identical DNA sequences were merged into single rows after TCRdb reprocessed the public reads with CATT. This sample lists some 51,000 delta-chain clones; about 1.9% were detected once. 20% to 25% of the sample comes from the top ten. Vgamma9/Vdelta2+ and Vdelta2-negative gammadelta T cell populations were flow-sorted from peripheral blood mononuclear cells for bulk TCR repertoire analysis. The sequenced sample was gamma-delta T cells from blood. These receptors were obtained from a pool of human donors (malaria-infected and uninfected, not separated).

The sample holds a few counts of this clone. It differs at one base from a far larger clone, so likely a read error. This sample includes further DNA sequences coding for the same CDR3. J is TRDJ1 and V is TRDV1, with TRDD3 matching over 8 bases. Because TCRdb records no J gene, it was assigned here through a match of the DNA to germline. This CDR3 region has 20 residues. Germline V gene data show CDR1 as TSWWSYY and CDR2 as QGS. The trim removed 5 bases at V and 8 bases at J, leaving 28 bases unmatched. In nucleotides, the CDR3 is TGTGCTCTTGGGTACGGCCTTCCCTCCTACCGGGGTGCTGGGGGACAAAAACTCATCTTT. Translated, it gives CALGYGLPSYRGAGGQKLIF.

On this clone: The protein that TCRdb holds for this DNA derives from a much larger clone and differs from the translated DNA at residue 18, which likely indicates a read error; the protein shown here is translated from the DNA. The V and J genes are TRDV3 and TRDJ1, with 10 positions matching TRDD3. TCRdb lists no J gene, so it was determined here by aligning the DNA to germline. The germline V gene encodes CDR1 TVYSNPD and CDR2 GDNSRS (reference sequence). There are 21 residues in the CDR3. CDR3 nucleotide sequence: TGTGCCTGGGGGTCGACGAGGAGGTACTGGGGGATCCCCTCCAACACCGATAGACTCATCTTT. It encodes CAWGSTRRYWGIPSNTDRLIF.

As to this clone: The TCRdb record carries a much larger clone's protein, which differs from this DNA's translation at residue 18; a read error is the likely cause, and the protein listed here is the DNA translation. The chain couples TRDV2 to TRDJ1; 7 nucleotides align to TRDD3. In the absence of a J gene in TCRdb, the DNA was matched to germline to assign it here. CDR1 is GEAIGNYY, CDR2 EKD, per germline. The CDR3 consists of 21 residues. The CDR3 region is CACDKLRGGNASTLYTDRLIF. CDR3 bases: TGTGCCTGTGACAAACTGCGTGGGGGAAACGCATCTACCCTGTACACCGATAGACTCATCTTT.